A selection of T cell receptor beta chains follows, all from one sample in a study of T-cell memory formation after mild COVID-19. TCRdb ran MiXCR on the 5' RACE reads and lists one entry per CDR3 protein. This table holds 400,000 to 550,000 distinct CDR3 sequences, more than 20% found once. Sequencing was done on a sample of PBMCs or a T cell subset sorted from them (not recorded which). Receptor source: an adult woman who had mild COVID-19 (a few samples of this study predate the infection). Cell type and time point are not known. CDR3s include the opening cysteine and the closing phenylalanine or tryptophan. The D gene is left open where the match is weak. Some rows have no size entry. The others give once, few or many, or a class for an expanded clone.

>TRBJ2-2|few|TRBV3-1|-
TGTGCCAGCAGCCAAGGAAAGCGACCCTCGGGACACTACACCGGGGAGCTGTTTTTT
CASSQGKRPSGHYTGELFF
>TRBJ2-5|-|TRBV9|TRBD1
TGTGCCAGCAGCCAGGGGAACATGCAGGGGGAGCTGAAGACCCAGTACTTC
CASSQGNMQGELKTQYF
>TRBJ1-5|-|TRBV25-1|TRBD1
TGTGCCAGCAGTGGGACAGGGTTTCAGCCCCAGCATTTT
CASSGTGFQPQHF
>TRBJ2-5|many|TRBV15|-
TGTGCCACCAGCAGAGATCTAGGAGAGACCCAGTACTTC
CATSRDLGETQYF
>TRBJ2-2|few|TRBV12-5|TRBD2
TGTGCTAGTGGTTTTGAAGCGGGGGCTAACACCGGGGAGCTGTTTTTT
CASGFEAGANTGELFF
>TRBJ2-3|few|TRBV12-3/TRBV12-4|-
TGTGCCAGCAGTTCCCCTAGGACTGGCTCCACGGATACGCAGTATTTT
CASSSPRTGSTDTQYF
>TRBJ2-5|-|TRBV9|-
TGTGCCAGCAGCGGATCAGGGTTCCAAGAGACCCAGTACTTC
CASSGSGFQETQYF
>TRBJ2-3|-|TRBV9|TRBD2
TGTGCCAGCAGCGTAGACCCCGAAGCGGGGGGGGTAGATACGCAGTATTTT
CASSVDPEAGGVDTQYF
>TRBJ2-2|-|TRBV5-1|-
TGCGCCAGCAGCATCTGGACGGAGGAGCTGTTTTTT
CASSIWTEELFF
>TRBJ2-1|-|TRBV10-3|-
TGTGCCATCAGCCTAGACAACAATGAGCAGTTCTTC
CAISLDNNEQFF
>TRBJ2-7|many|TRBV10-3|-
TGTGCCATCAGGGCGGCAGGGATACCCTACGAGCAGTACTTC
CAIRAAGIPYEQYF
>TRBJ1-1|many|TRBV18|-
TGTGCCAGCTCATTCGGAGGAGGGAACACTGAAGCTTTCTTT
CASSFGGGNTEAFF
>TRBJ2-2|-|TRBV7-2|-
TGTGCCAGCAGCTTGGGGAGGATAAACACCGGGGAGCTGTTTTTT
CASSLGRINTGELFF
>TRBJ2-7|-|TRBV3-1|TRBD2
TGTGCCAGCAGACTGGGACTAGCGGGCGAGCAGTACTTC
CASRLGLAGEQYF
>TRBJ2-1|few|TRBV7-9|TRBD2
TGTGCCAGCAGCCCCAGACTAGCGGGGGGGACTTACAATGAGCAGTTCTTC
CASSPRLAGGTYNEQFF
>TRBJ1-2|-|TRBV12-3/TRBV12-4|-
TGTGCCAGCAGTCACCCCGGGTCTTATGGCTACACCTTC
CASSHPGSYGYTF
>TRBJ1-4|-|TRBV7-2|-
TGTGCCAGCAGCTTAAGCCCGGGTTGGGATGAAAAACTGTTTTTT
CASSLSPGWDEKLFF
>TRBJ2-3|few|TRBV12-3/TRBV12-4|-
TGTGCCAGCAGACGCGGGGACGGCTACCCAGATACGCAGTATTTT
CASRRGDGYPDTQYF
>TRBJ1-1|-|TRBV7-9|-
TGTGCCAGCAGCTTAGCAGGGCAAAGGAACACTGAAGCTTTCTTT
CASSLAGQRNTEAFF
>TRBJ1-2|-|TRBV7-2|-
TGTGCCAGCAGCTTATGGGGGCTTAACTATGGCTACACCTTC
CASSLWGLNYGYTF
>TRBJ2-7|-|TRBV7-2|-
TGTGCCAGCAGCCTCTGGCGGTTGGGGTCCTACGAGCAGTACTTC
CASSLWRLGSYEQYF
>TRBJ2-1|-|TRBV4-1|-
TGCGCCAGCAGCCAAGAGGAGACAGTAGTATACAATGAGCAGTTCTTC
CASSQEETVVYNEQFF
>TRBJ1-5|-|TRBV4-2|-
TGTGCCAGCAGCCAAGGACAGAATAGCAATCAGCCCCAGCATTTT
CASSQGQNSNQPQHF
>TRBJ1-4|-|TRBV5-1|TRBD1
TGCGCCAGCAGCACAGGGACAGGGGATGAAAAACTGTTTTTT
CASSTGTGDEKLFF
>TRBJ2-4|-|TRBV19|-
TGTGCCCCAAAGATTCGGGGCCCGGAGAACATTCAGTACTTC
CAPKIRGPENIQYF
>TRBJ2-5|-|TRBV5-8|-
TGTGCCAGCAGCTCGCTCTCGGGACAAACCCTTCTGAGGGAGACCCAGTACTTC
CASSSLSGQTLLRETQYF
>TRBJ2-1|few|TRBV24-1|-
TGTGCCACCAGTGACACCTCTACAAGGGAGCAGTTCTTC
CATSDTSTREQFF
>TRBJ1-1|few|TRBV27|-
TGTGCCAGCTCGACGGGCGGTCCCTCCACTGAAGCTTTCTTT
CASSTGGPSTEAFF
>TRBJ1-2|few|TRBV4-3|-
TGCGCCAGCAGCCAAGCCGCCGGATTGACCTATATGGGCTACACCTTC
CASSQAAGLTYMGYTF
>TRBJ2-3|few|TRBV24-1|-
TGTGCCACCAGTCGCGGGGAACCAGATACGCAGTATTTT
CATSRGEPDTQYF
>TRBJ2-1|-|TRBV27|-
TGTGCCAGCAGTCCACACTCAGGGGGGGGCCCCTACAATGAGCAGTTCTTC
CASSPHSGGGPYNEQFF
>TRBJ2-5|many|TRBV7-6|-
TGTGCCAGCAGCTCCACCCGACAGCAAGAGACCCAGTACTTC
CASSSTRQQETQYF
>TRBJ1-5|-|TRBV5-1|-
TGCGCCAGCAGCCCGGCAGGGAATAATCAGCCCCAGCATTTT
CASSPAGNNQPQHF
>TRBJ2-1|few|TRBV7-6|-
TGTGCCAGCAGCTTAGTTACGGGATTGGGCAATGAGCAGTTCTTC
CASSLVTGLGNEQFF
>TRBJ2-5|few|TRBV5-1|-
TGCGCCAGCAGCTTGAAGAGGGGCAGTGAGACCCAGTACTTC
CASSLKRGSETQYF
>TRBJ2-2|-|TRBV27|TRBD1
TGTGCCAGCAGTTTAAACACAGGGGCCGGGGAGCTGTTTTTT
CASSLNTGAGELFF
>TRBJ2-3|-|TRBV15|-
TGTGCCACCAGCAGCGGGGGCAGAGATACGCAGTATTTT
CATSSGGRDTQYF
>TRBJ2-1|many|TRBV30|-
TGTGCCTGGAGTTCGCAGGTAAAGACCTACAATGAGCAGTTCTTC
CAWSSQVKTYNEQFF
>TRBJ2-1|-|TRBV7-3|TRBD2
TGTGCCAGCAGCGGAACTAGCGGGAACTCCTACAATGAGCAGTTCTTC
CASSGTSGNSYNEQFF
>TRBJ2-7|-|TRBV4-1|-
TGCGCCAGCAGCCCCCTGGGAACTCACGGGCAGTACTTC
CASSPLGTHGQYF
>TRBJ1-1|-|TRBV3-1|TRBD1
TGTGCCAGCAGCCGGGAAGGGACAGGGGGCGCTGAAGCTTTCTTT
CASSREGTGGAEAFF
>TRBJ2-7|-|TRBV5-1|TRBD1
TGCGCCAGCAGCTTGGGGGGACAGGAGGGATACGAGCAGTACTTC
CASSLGGQEGYEQYF
>TRBJ2-1|few|TRBV5-1|TRBD1
TGCGCCAGCAGCTTAGTTTATGACAGGGCGAATGAGCAGTTCTTC
CASSLVYDRANEQFF
>TRBJ2-3|-|TRBV6-5|-
TGTGCCAGCAGTTACTCGCCCATGGGGGCCGGTACGCAGTATTTT
CASSYSPMGAGTQYF
>TRBJ1-1|few|TRBV6-5|-
TGTGCCAGCAGTTACTCCTTGCAAGGCGGCACTGAAGCTTTCTTT
CASSYSLQGGTEAFF
>TRBJ1-6|few|TRBV6-5|-
TGTGCCAGCAGCCCGGGGCCTCCCCGGAGCTCCTATAATTCACCCCTCCACTTT
CASSPGPPRSSYNSPLHF
>TRBJ2-1|-|TRBV11-2|-
TGTGCCAGCAGCTCCATTAACAGGGCTAGCGGAGGTGGTGAGCAGTTCTTC
CASSSINRASGGGEQFF
>TRBJ1-1|-|TRBV30|-
TGTGCCTGGAGCCCCCGCAGGGCCCCTAATGAAGCTTTCTTT
CAWSPRRAPNEAFF
>TRBJ1-6|few|TRBV12-3/TRBV12-4|-
TGTGCCAGCAGTCCCCGGTCCTATAATTCACCCCTCCACTTT
CASSPRSYNSPLHF
>TRBJ2-3|-|TRBV5-1|-
TGCGCCAGCAGCTTGAGTGGAGAAAGCACAGATACGCAGTATTTT
CASSLSGESTDTQYF